These 20 T cell receptor beta chains were all obtained from the same sample, sequenced in a study of blood T cell repertoires in COVID-19. Measured with immunoSEQ multiplex PCR; TCRdb has only the in-frame clones, and not every one. The table includes 200,000 or so clones, approximately 80% detected once. Sequencing used peripheral blood. The receptors originated from a man aged 55 to 70 with COVID-19, enrolled during active disease.

This clone was seen only once. The chain has TRBV6-5 and TRBJ1-5; D unresolved. This CDR3 region has 15 residues. From germline, CDR1 is MNHEY and CDR2 SVGAGI. V shed 4 bases and J shed 6 bases, with 16 bases lying between them. The CDR3 protein is CASSSLKGVSQPQHF. CDR3 DNA: TGTGCCAGCAGTTCCCTCAAGGGAGTCAGTCAGCCCCAGCATTTT.

In nucleotides, the CDR3 is TGCGCCAGCAGCCAAGGTAACAGGGTGGACATTCAGTACTTC. Translating gives CASSQGNRVDIQYF. The chain recombines TRBV4-1 with TRBJ2-4; possibly TRBD1 for D (6 bases). Per germline, CDR1 MGHRA and CDR2 YSYEKL. Between the trimmed V and J ends, which lost 1 base and 8 bases, there was a span of 12 bases. This CDR3 contains 14 residues.

The V call is TRBV19, the J call TRBJ2-2; 8 bases are a match to TRBD1. Germline V gene data show CDR1 as LNHDA and CDR2 as SQIVND (reference sequence). J lost 0 bases, V lost 7 bases, and 7 bases had no gene match. This CDR3 contains 16 residues. CDR3 in DNA: TGTGCCAGTACTCGCAGGGGGCTCTCGAACACCGGGGAGCTGTTTTTT. Encoded protein: CASTRRGLSNTGELFF.

The chain has TRBV30 and TRBJ1-3; possible D gene TRBD1, 6 bases. Germline lookup yields CDR1 GTSNPN and CDR2 SVGIG (reference sequence). Trimming pared 0 bases from V and 3 bases from J, leaving 12 bases between. The CDR3 contains 15 residues. The chain's CDR3 is CAWSVPGAGGNTIYF. CDR3 coding DNA: TGTGCCTGGAGTGTTCCAGGGGCCGGTGGAAACACCATATATTTT.

The chain joins TRBV5-1 to TRBJ2-3; D ambiguous. V lost 4 bases and J 2 bases, leaving 14 bases between the germline ends. Germline V gives CDR1 SGHRS, CDR2 YFSETQ. This CDR3 is built from 15 residues. The DNA for the CDR3 is TGCGCCAGCAGCCCAATCGGGTCCGCCACAGATACGCAGTATTTT. Amino acids: CASSPIGSATDTQYF.

The chain is built from TRBV5-1 and TRBJ2-2; the match to TRBD2 covers 8 bases. The CDR3 totals 17 residues. Germline CDR1 is SGHRS and CDR2 is YFSETQ. The V gene end was trimmed by 4 bases and the J gene end by 5 bases; junction bases not matched to a gene: 13. The CDR3 loop reads CASSLSPSGSGTGELFF. CDR3 coding DNA: TGCGCCAGCAGCCTATCCCCCAGCGGGAGTGGTACCGGGGAGCTGTTTTTT.

V is TRBV28 and J is TRBJ2-5, with TRBD1 matching over 9 bases. CDR1 MDHEN and CDR2 SYDVKM come from the germline V gene. Unmatched junction bases numbered 12, after V lost 9 bases and J lost 4 bases. CDR3 size: 15 residues. CDR3 residues: CASTSGTGLRETQYF. In DNA, the CDR3 is TGTGCCAGTACCTCCGGGACAGGGCTGCGAGAGACCCAGTACTTC.

J is TRBJ1-1 and V is TRBV5-8; 8 bases align to TRBD1. The germline CDR1 and CDR2 sequences are SGHTS and YDEGEE. This CDR3 is 14 amino acids long. Germline trimming cut 0 bases from V and 3 bases from J; bases unmatched to any gene: 1. CDR3 protein: CASSLGTGYTEAFF. As DNA, the CDR3 is TGTGCCAGCAGCTTGGGGACAGGGTACACTGAAGCTTTCTTT.

This chain links TRBV30 with TRBJ1-4; 9 bases agree with TRBD1. V trimming: 4 bases; J trimming: 8 bases; junction bases outside the gene matches: 8. The CDR3 length is 14 residues. Looked up from germline, CDR1 is GTSNPN and CDR2 is SVGIG (reference sequence). CDR3 loop: CAWTRGQGWEKLFF. CDR3 coding DNA: TGTGCCTGGACCAGGGGACAGGGCTGGGAAAAACTGTTTTTT.

The rearrangement uses TRBV5-6 and TRBJ1-1, with 10 bases aligning to TRBD1. The V gene's germline CDR1 is SGHDT and CDR2 YYEEEE. The CDR3 covers 14 residues. Trimming at V came to 4 bases and at J to 7 bases, leaving 7 bases not matched to a gene. The CDR3 protein is CASSPRTGGREAFF. The DNA of the CDR3 is TGTGCCAGCAGCCCGAGGACAGGGGGTCGTGAAGCTTTCTTT.

The rearrangement links TRBV27 to TRBJ2-1; 12 positions match TRBD2. V lost 5 bases, J lost 1 base, and 18 bases stayed unmatched. The CDR3 is 21 amino acids. In germline, CDR1 is MNHEY, CDR2 SMNVEV (reference sequence). The CDR3 nucleotides are TGTGCCAGCAGTCTCTACCCACTTCCGGGACTAGCGGGCCCTTCCTACAATGAGCAGTTCTTC. It codes for CASSLYPLPGLAGPSYNEQFF.

This sequence joins TRBV29-1 and TRBJ1-1; 7 nucleotides agree with TRBD1. The CDR3 is 12 residues long. Losses at the gene ends were 6 bases for V and 8 bases for J; bases not matched to a gene: 9. Germline values: CDR1 SQVTM, CDR2 ANQGSEA. The CDR3 sequence: CSVRTGTPEAFF. In nucleotides, the CDR3 is TGCAGCGTGAGGACAGGTACCCCCGAAGCTTTCTTT.

CDR3 coding DNA: TGTGCCACCCGGGACATTTTGAACACTGAAGCTTTCTTT. Amino acids: CATRDILNTEAFF. V is TRBV10-3 and J is TRBJ1-1; D might be TRBD1 (6 bases). From germline, CDR1 is ENHRY and CDR2 SYGVKD. The CDR3 length is 13 residues. V was clipped by 10 bases and J by 0 bases, with 12 bases between them.

Turning to this clone: Mismatch with germline at one junction end may stem from a read error. The rearrangement uses TRBV7-2 and TRBJ2-7; D might be TRBD2 (5 bases). The CDR3 sequence is 12 residues long. Germline CDR1 SGHTA, CDR2 FQGNSA. CDR3 sequence reads: CASSLDFDEREF. In DNA, the CDR3 is TGTGCCAGCAGCTTAGATTTTGACGAGAGGGAGTTC.

The rearrangement uses TRBV7-2 and TRBJ1-4; D is uncertain. Germline values: CDR1 SGHTA, CDR2 FQGNSA. With 6 bases removed from V and 14 bases from J, the gap between germline ends came to 25 bases. The CDR3 consists of 15 residues. CDR3 nucleotide sequence: TGTGCCAGCAGTCTTAGGAGCAGCGGTGATTTAGGGCTGTTTTTT. It encodes CASSLRSSGDLGLFF.

The genes are TRBV6-6 and TRBJ1-3; 8 nucleotides agree with TRBD1. V trimming: 0 bases; J trimming: 4 bases; junction bases outside the gene matches: 5. CDR3 size: 16 residues. CDR1 and CDR2 (germline): MNHNY, SVGAGI (reference sequence). CDR3 sequence (DNA): TGTGCCAGCAGTTACTCCCCGGACAGGGTGGGAAACACCATATATTTT. Its protein product is CASSYSPDRVGNTIYF.

This chain uses TRBV9 with TRBJ2-5; D call uncertain. The CDR3 loop spans 15 amino acids. Between the trimmed V and J ends, which lost 0 bases and 1 base, there was a span of 10 bases. Germline values: CDR1 SGDLS, CDR2 YYNGEE. The CDR3 DNA follows: TGTGCCAGCAGCGTAGATACGACACCCCAAGAGACCCAGTACTTC. Translation gives CASSVDTTPQETQYF.

V gene TRBV12-3 or TRBV12-4 combines with J gene TRBJ2-7; weak D call: TRBD2 (5 bases). Trimming took off 1 base at V and 11 bases at J, with 12 bases between the two ends. This CDR3 has 12 residues. For the CDR3, the DNA is TGTGCCAGCAGTTTAGACTACGGAGGAGAGTACTTC. Residues: CASSLDYGGEYF.

This chain connects TRBV29-1 to TRBJ2-7, with TRBD1 identical over 8 bases. V shed 6 bases and J 5 bases; nucleotides not matched to a gene: 9. The V gene's germline CDR1 is SQVTM and CDR2 ANQGSEA. The CDR3 runs 13 residues. CDR3 sequence (DNA): TGCAGCGTCGGGACAGGTCTGGGGCACGAGCAGTACTTC. This translates into CSVGTGLGHEQYF.

The V and J genes are TRBV9 and TRBJ1-3, with D perhaps TRBD1 (5 bases). Germline loops: CDR1 SGDLS, CDR2 YYNGEE. V lost 0 bases to trimming and J lost 5 bases, with 18 bases between them. The CDR3 loop spans 17 amino acids. CDR3 in amino acids: CASSVEGPGERRNTIYF. Here the CDR3 DNA reads TGTGCCAGCAGCGTAGAGGGACCGGGAGAAAGAAGAAACACCATATATTTT.